This T cell receptor beta chain was sequenced in a study of T cells in Graves' hyperthyroidism and ophthalmopathy. Germline values: CDR1 GTSNPN, CDR2 SVGIG (reference sequence). Trimming removed 0 bases from V and 7 bases from J, with 12 bases in between. The CDR3 is 13 amino acids. Newly diagnosed hyperthyroidism, duration under 2 months, in patients aged 18 to 65. Exclusion of patients followed from uncontrolled infection, other autoimmune disease, pregnancy or lactation. Used for diagnoses were clinical symptoms, serum thyroxine and TRAb, thyroid ultrasound and orbital computed tomography. The PBMCs studied were ones that came from 8.5 to 10 ml fresh peripheral blood. Ten or more counts support this clonotype. Amplification targeted TCR beta CDR3 regions from RNA transcripts. TCR CDR3 underwent first-round RT-PCR with the HTBI primer set. From the multiplex PCR reads, TCRdb called clonotypes with MiXCR, one entry per CDR3 protein. This table holds a few hundred thousand distinct CDR3 sequences, about a sixth found once.

The specimen was blood. The receptor's source is a woman aged 25 to 39 with Graves' hyperthyroidism. The chain uses TRBV30 and TRBJ1-1; D gene unclear. The CDR3 DNA reads TGTGCCTGGAGTGTGGGGATCCCCCTTGAAGCTTTCTTT. Protein product: CAWSVGIPLEAFF.